This TCR beta chain was observed in a study of T cell responses to AZD1222 COVID-19 vaccine. General study findings and limits: Across spike, vaccine-associated CD4 TCRs were found, dominant at 160-218 and 743-854. Targeting of unmutated variant regions was reportedly seen in nearly half of spike-specific TCRs.

The CDR3 runs to 18 residues. Germline lookup yields CDR1 LGHNA and CDR2 YNFKEQ. V lost 3 bases to trimming and J lost 2 bases; unmatched junction nucleotides: 5. Remarks on this clone: Its cognate antigen is unknown.

The data were produced by immunoSEQ multiplex PCR, yet TCRdb's version contains in-frame clones alone and is incomplete. The table has approximately 180,000 clones, around 93% seen once. This TCR was sampled from an adult who received the MenACWY meningococcal vaccine as a control. The sequencing here drew on peripheral blood, taken 28 days after the second dose of the MenACWY control vaccine. The rearrangement joins TRBV4-2 to TRBJ2-3; 16 nucleotides agree with TRBD2. CDR3 loop: CASSQGTSGGAPTDTQYF. The CDR3 DNA reads TGTGCCAGCAGCCAGGGGACTAGCGGGGGGGCCCCCACAGATACGCAGTATTTT.